The text below deals with one TCR beta chain. This clonotype was seen at least ten times. Its antigen is unknown. No per-base quality is available; no much larger clone lies one base away. The library was generated by 5' RACE. The sequencer listed for this sample is Illumina HiSeq 2500. A second PCR of roughly 7 to 11 cycles was performed with a sample-barcoded 5' primer and a J-beta primer mix. A unique molecular identifier was introduced onto each TCR beta cDNA molecule by a template-switch 5' adaptor carrying 12 random nucleotides. Each sample yielded at least 2.5 million CDR3-containing paired-end reads. All of the RNA was converted into first-strand cDNA using the Mint cDNA synthesis kit, with a TRBC-specific oligonucleotide serving as the primer. Following uracil-DNA glycosylase treatment, all cDNA underwent a first 18-cycle PCR with the universal primers M1SS and BC2_uni_R. On the study's bioinformatics: Normalization of each sample was performed by random selection of 1 million high-quality reads, each carrying a distinct molecular identifier. Reads with shared molecular identifiers were discarded instead of being binned into consensus sequences. CDR3 identification, clonotype clustering and error correction used MiTCR with a Q25 quality threshold and the strictest error-elimination algorithm. A nonparametric unseen species model using Euler transformation provided a lower-bound estimate of total TCR beta diversity. Starting from the raw public reads, TCRdb applied fastp trimming at Q25, assembled clones with MiXCR and retained in-frame beta chains. Duplicate CDR3 protein sequences are folded into a single record with the most common DNA and genes. The authors' filters were not applied to this entry. The sample table shows just under 900,000 distinct CDR3 sequences, and under 35% are seen once. Roughly a sixth of the sample belongs to the ten largest clones.

The data were obtained in a study of blood T cells in healthy people across ages (dated by TCRdb to between 2014 and 2017). The study in broad terms: In model experiments, roughly one uniquely barcoded TCR beta cDNA molecule per two T cells was captured by template switching. Age-related changes in TCR beta repertoire diversity were measured in the study by deep sequencing normalized with unique cDNA molecular identifiers. The donors were divided into four age groups: young (average approximately 16 years), middle-aged (around 37), aged (about 61) and long-lived (approximately 74). Donors of different ages were randomly distributed across sequencing lanes to avoid experimental bias. For two donors (one aged 18 to 29 and one aged 80 or older), the study analyzed two additional independent replicas of 1 million unique cDNA reads from the same blood draw. Paper-wide results and their limitations: Compared with the aged group, the long-lived group had more naive CD4+ T cells, fewer expanded clones and increased TCR diversity, a pattern suggesting age selection. Estimates of total diversity based on one million sequenced T cells were regarded as lower bounds and as underestimates. There was a strong correlation between observed TCR beta diversity and the percentage of naive T cells measured by flow cytometry. Donor CMV infection status was unknown, potentially confounding age-related changes in expanded clonotypes. Since profiling was done on bulk unsorted PBMCs, naive and antigen-experienced compartments could not be conclusively compared. Observed TCR beta diversity per million T cells fell roughly linearly with age, and a significant reduction was already apparent by age approximately 40.

Donors were 30 to 45 systemically healthy Caucasian individuals from Russia aged roughly 6 to 100 years. Ten milliliters of peripheral blood were drawn from each donor into EDTA-treated Vacutainer tubes. Ficoll-Paque density-gradient centrifugation was used to isolate PBMCs, with at least 6.5 million obtained per sample. Total RNA, at least 6 micrograms per sample, was extracted from PBMCs with Trizol reagent. For every donor, an aliquot of PBMCs went through flow cytometry to measure the percentages of naive CD45RAhigh/CD27high T cells. Clipping removes 6 bases from V and 3 bases from J, with 10 as the unmatched junction base count. The cysteine opens and the phenylalanine closes a CDR3 of 15 amino acids. Only the CDR3 portion is preserved as DNA: 45 bases, with reading frame beginning at the first base. Via the germline V gene, CDR1 is MDHEN and CDR2 SYDVKM.

Sequences were obtained from blood. The chain links TRBV28 with TRBJ2-7; 8 of the junction bases match TRBD1. The source of this sequence is an elderly woman in good health. The DNA is as follows: TGTGCCAGCAGACCGACCGGGACAGGTGACTACGAGCAGTACTTC. It translates to CASRPTGTGDYEQYF.